This paragraph reports one T cell receptor beta chain. This entry belongs to a study of T cells in Graves' hyperthyroidism and ophthalmopathy. Amplification of TCR beta CDR3 regions was performed using RNA transcripts as template. Initially, a first-round RT-PCR of the TCR CDR3 employed the HTBI primer set. TCRdb passed the multiplex PCR reads through MiXCR, listing each CDR3 protein once. The sample carries about 620,000 distinct CDR3 sequences, roughly 16% recorded once. This CDR3 has 19 residues. V was clipped by 2 bases and J by 2 bases, with 21 bases between them. CDR1 is MNHEY and CDR2 is SVGEGT in the germline V gene. A patient was excluded if there was uncontrolled infection, other autoimmune disease, pregnancy or lactation.

Sequenced input: blood. This TCR came from a woman aged 30 to 39 with Graves' hyperthyroidism. V usage is TRBV6-2 or TRBV6-3 and J usage is TRBJ2-2, with TRBD2 as a possible D gene (6 bases). The CDR3 sequence: CASSYPVFLASLNTGELFF. The CDR3, as DNA: TGTGCCAGCAGTTACCCCGTTTTTCTAGCGAGCCTCAACACCGGGGAGCTGTTTTTT.